This TCR beta chain originates from a study of T-cell reconstitution after alpha-beta-depleted transplantation in children. Study conclusions and caveats: There were some patients whose high TCRbeta diversity at day 60 came from surviving recipient T cells and thymic progenitors. T-cell counts and diversity at one year post-transplant came mainly from newly produced T cells. Several hundred expanded graft clones reportedly were the source of alpha-beta T cells about two months after transplant.

Unique molecular identifiers were built into the TCRbeta library. TCRdb ran MiXCR on the PCR reads and lists one entry per CDR3 protein. The sample lists around 300,000 distinct CDR3 sequences; 10% were seen once. The table lists this clonotype with many counts. Its specificity is not known. V shed 6 bases, J shed 4 bases, and the junction held 1 base outside the gene matches. The length of the CDR3 is 13 residues. The input for sequencing was PBMCs, taken before TCRalphabeta/CD19-depleted stem cell transplant. The receptor was derived from a boy in the first two years of life with acute myeloid leukemia, due to receive a stem cell transplant. The V call is TRBV12-3 or TRBV12-4, the J call TRBJ2-5, with 11 bases aligning to TRBD1. The CDR3 DNA is TGTGCCAGCAGAGGGACAGGGGGAGAGACCCAGTACTTC. It translates to CASRGTGGETQYF.